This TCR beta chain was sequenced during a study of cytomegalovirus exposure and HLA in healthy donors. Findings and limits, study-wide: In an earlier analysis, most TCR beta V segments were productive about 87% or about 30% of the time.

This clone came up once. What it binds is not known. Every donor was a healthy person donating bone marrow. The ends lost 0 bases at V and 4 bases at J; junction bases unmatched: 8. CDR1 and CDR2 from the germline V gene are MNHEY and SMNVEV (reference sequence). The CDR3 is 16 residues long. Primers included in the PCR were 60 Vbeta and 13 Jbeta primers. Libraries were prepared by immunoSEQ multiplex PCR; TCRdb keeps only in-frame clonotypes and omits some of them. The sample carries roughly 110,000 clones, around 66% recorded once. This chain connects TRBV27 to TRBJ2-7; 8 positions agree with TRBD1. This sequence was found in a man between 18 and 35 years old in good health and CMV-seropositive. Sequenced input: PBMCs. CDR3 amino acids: CASSLSGRTGFYEQYF. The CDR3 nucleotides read TGTGCCAGCAGTTTATCCGGGCGGACAGGGTTTTACGAGCAGTACTTC.